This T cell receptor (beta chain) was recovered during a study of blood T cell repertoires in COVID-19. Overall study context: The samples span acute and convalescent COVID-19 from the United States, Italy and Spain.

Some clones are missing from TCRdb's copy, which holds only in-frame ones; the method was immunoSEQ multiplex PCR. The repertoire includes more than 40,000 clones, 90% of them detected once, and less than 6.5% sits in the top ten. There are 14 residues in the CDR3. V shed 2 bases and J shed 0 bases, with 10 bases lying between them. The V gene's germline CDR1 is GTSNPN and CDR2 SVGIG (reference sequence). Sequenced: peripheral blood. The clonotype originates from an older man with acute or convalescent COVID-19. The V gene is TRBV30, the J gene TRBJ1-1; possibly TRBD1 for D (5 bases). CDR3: CAWSPKGMNTEAFF. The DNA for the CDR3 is TGTGCCTGGAGTCCCAAGGGGATGAACACTGAAGCTTTCTTT.